The clone carrying this T cell receptor beta chain was seen a handful of times. Its antigen is still unknown. It was 85,000 to 100,000 TCR templates that were assayed per sample. This table comes from immunoSEQ multiplex PCR, and its TCRdb copy is limited to in-frame clones, with some not included. The data show fewer than 120,000 clones, roughly 92% seen once. The data belong to a study of siplizumab effects on memory and regulatory T cells. General study findings and limits: Confirmation was lacking for the suppressive function of proliferating Tregs derived from siplizumab cultures. Proliferating clones, CD4+ or CD8+, lacked an assignable naive or memory phenotype in roughly 75-95% of cases. The diversity of naive T cells seemed greater than that of memory cells, and their alloresponse contribution seemed major.

This CDR3 region has 14 residues. The germline V gene has CDR1 MNHNY and CDR2 SVGAGI (reference sequence). Germline trimming cut 6 bases from V and 6 bases from J; bases unmatched to any gene: 6. The TCR originated in a human donor in good health. The sequenced sample consisted of CD4+ T cells sorted from blood. The J gene is TRBJ1-4, the V gene TRBV6-6, with 8 positions matching TRBD1. The CDR3 protein is CASRYPGQDEKLFF. CDR3 in DNA: TGTGCCAGCAGATACCCGGGACAGGATGAAAAACTGTTTTTT.